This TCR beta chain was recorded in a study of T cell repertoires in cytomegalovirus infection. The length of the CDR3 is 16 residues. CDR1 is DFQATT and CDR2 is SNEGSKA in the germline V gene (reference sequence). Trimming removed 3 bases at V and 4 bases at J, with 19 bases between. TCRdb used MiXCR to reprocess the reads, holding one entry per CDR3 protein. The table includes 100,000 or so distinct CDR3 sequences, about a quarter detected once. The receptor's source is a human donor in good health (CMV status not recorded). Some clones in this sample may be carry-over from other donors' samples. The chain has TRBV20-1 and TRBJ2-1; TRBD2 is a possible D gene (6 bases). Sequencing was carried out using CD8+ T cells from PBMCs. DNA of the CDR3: TGCAGTGCTAGTTCCTATGAGGCGGGGTGGTACAATGAGCAGTTCTTC. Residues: CSASSYEAGWYNEQFF.